Shown below are 15 T cell receptor beta chains from a single sample sequenced in a study of Tregs in tolerant kidney transplant recipients. Libraries were prepared by immunoSEQ multiplex PCR; TCRdb keeps only in-frame clonotypes and omits some of them. In the table there are about 110,000 clones, around 90% of which are singletons. The material was CD4+ T cells from blood, obtained before the transplant. Source of these receptors: a human donor who received a combined kidney and bone marrow transplant.

This clone was found once. The J gene is TRBJ2-7, the V gene TRBV5-6; TRBD1 agrees at 8 bases. V shed 5 bases, J shed 2 bases, and the junction held 9 bases outside the gene matches. This CDR3 spans 15 amino acids. Germline V CDR1 and CDR2: SGHDT, YYEEEE. The CDR3: CASSPDRGRTYEQYF. The CDR3, as DNA: TGTGCCAGCAGTCCCGACAGGGGACGAACCTACGAGCAGTACTTC.

The DNA for the CDR3 is TGTGCCAGCAGTTACGGGGGGGCCGGGGTCGCTGAAGCTTTCTTT. Protein: CASSYGGAGVAEAFF. The V call is TRBV6-5, the J call TRBJ1-1; D is perhaps TRBD1 (6 bases). V lost 2 bases to trimming and J lost 6 bases, with 16 bases between them. The CDR3 has 15 amino acids. The germline V gene has CDR1 MNHEY and CDR2 SVGAGI.

The CDR3 protein is CASSRAGRQPQHF. The CDR3 nucleotides are TGCGCCAGCAGTCGGGCAGGAAGGCAGCCCCAGCATTTT. The chain is built from TRBV23-1 and TRBJ1-5, with D uncertain. TRBV23-1 is an open reading frame whose function is uncertain. The V and J ends lost 4 bases and 7 bases respectively, with 11 bases between them. The CDR3 consists of 13 residues.

The rearrangement joins TRBV28 to TRBJ2-5, with D perhaps TRBD2 (5 bases). The CDR3 runs 14 residues. The V gene lost 6 bases and the J gene lost 5 bases, with 16 bases spanning the gap. Germline CDR1 reads MDHEN; CDR2 reads SYDVKM. The CDR3 coding sequence is TGTGCCAGCAGCCTACCCACGGGGTTGGAGACCCAGTACTTC. This translates into CASSLPTGLETQYF.

In its sample, this clone was seen a few times. V is TRBV9 and J is TRBJ1-2; 9 bases fit TRBD1. V shed 3 bases, J shed 4 bases, and the junction held 4 bases outside the gene matches. Germline CDR1 reads SGDLS; CDR2 reads YYNGEE. This CDR3 spans 14 amino acids. DNA for the CDR3: TGTGCCAGCAGCGGCGGGGACAGGGCCTATGGCTACACCTTC. Its protein product is CASSGGDRAYGYTF. The full variable domain, with the rest looked up from reference TRBV9 and TRBJ1-2, is DSGVTQTPKHLITATGQRVTLRCSPRSGDLSVYWYQQSLDQGLQFLIQYYNGEERAKGNILERFSAQQFPDLHSELNLSSLELGDSALYFCASSGGDRAYGYTFGSGTRLTVV.

The chain uses TRBV7-6 and TRBJ1-5, with D possibly being TRBD1 (5 bases). The CDR3 has 14 residues. CDR1 is SGHVS and CDR2 is FNYEAQ in the germline V gene. Trimming took off 3 bases at V and 7 bases at J, with 13 bases between the two ends. CDR3 DNA sequence: TGTGCCAGCAGCTTGAGTGGGGGAGGCCAGCCCCAGCATTTT. This sequence encodes CASSLSGGGQPQHF.

This rearrangement joins TRBV28 to TRBJ1-2, with 9 positions matching TRBD1. V was clipped by 5 bases and J by 5 bases; unmatched bases: 15. The CDR3 extends over 17 amino acids. The V gene's germline CDR1 is MDHEN and CDR2 SYDVKM. The CDR3 sequence is CASSPRYYRGPGYGYTF. CDR3 DNA sequence: TGTGCCAGCAGTCCGCGTTATTACAGGGGGCCAGGGTATGGCTACACCTTC.

V gene TRBV7-2 combines with J gene TRBJ1-1; weak D call: TRBD1 (6 bases). Looked up from germline, CDR1 is SGHTA and CDR2 is FQGNSA. The germline V and J ends were trimmed by 5 bases and 2 bases, with 12 bases remaining between them. This CDR3 is 14 amino acids long. The CDR3 sequence is CASSRQVFNTEAFF. The CDR3, as DNA: TGTGCCAGCAGCCGACAGGTTTTTAACACTGAAGCTTTCTTT.

The chain has TRBV30 and TRBJ1-2; D perhaps matches TRBD1 (6 bases). In germline, CDR1 is GTSNPN, CDR2 SVGIG (reference sequence). The ends were cut back, 3 bases at V and 4 bases at J, with 15 bases in the middle. The CDR3 runs to 14 residues. The CDR3 bases are TGTGCCTGGAGGGCTGCGGACAGCTCCTATGGCTACACCTTC. Its translation: CAWRAADSSYGYTF. Complete variable domain (other parts from reference TRBV30 and TRBJ1-2): SQTIHQWPATLVQPVGSPLSLECTVEGTSNPNLYWYRQAAGRGLQLLFYSVGIGQISSEVPQNLSASRPQDRQFILSSKKLLLSDSGFYLCAWRAADSSYGYTFGSGTRLTVV.

The rearrangement joins TRBV5-1 to TRBJ1-1; 8 positions match TRBD1. Losses at the gene ends were 4 bases for V and 1 base for J; bases not matched to a gene: 15. Germline V gives CDR1 SGHRS, CDR2 YFSETQ. This CDR3 is 18 amino acids long. CDR3 in DNA: TGCGCCAGCAGCCCAATAGGGTACAGGGGGGCGTCGAACACTGAAGCTTTCTTT. Translation: CASSPIGYRGASNTEAFF.

The genes are TRBV6-1 and TRBJ1-5; D gene ambiguous. Germline V gives CDR1 MNHNS, CDR2 SASEGT. Trimming shortened V by 1 base and J by 1 base, and 5 bases separated the two germline ends. This CDR3 has 14 amino acids. CDR3 residues: CASSEGHSNQPQHF. The CDR3 DNA reads as TGTGCCAGCAGTGAAGGGCACAGCAATCAGCCCCAGCATTTT.

This clone has just one count. V and J are TRBV5-8 and TRBJ2-2, with D possibly TRBD2 on 6 matching bases. CDR1 is SGHTS, CDR2 YDEGEE, per germline. The CDR3 is made up of 16 amino acids. V gave up 0 bases and J gave up 4 bases, with 13 bases separating them. The DNA of the CDR3 is TGTGCCAGCAGCTTGGTGGAGGGTCGGGGCACCGGGGAGCTGTTTTTT. Its translation is CASSLVEGRGTGELFF.

Comment on this clone: This specimen includes other DNA sequences encoding the same CDR3. This chain uses TRBV28 with TRBJ2-7; 7 bases are a match to TRBD2. Germline V gene lookup returns CDR1 MDHEN and CDR2 SYDVKM. This CDR3 has 15 residues. J gave up 1 base and V 4 bases, and 7 bases lay outside the gene matches. Here the CDR3 reads CASSSRVGGSYEQYF. The CDR3 DNA is TGTGCCAGCAGTTCTCGGGTGGGAGGGTCCTACGAGCAGTACTTC.

The CDR3 DNA reads as TGCGCCAGCAGCCAAGTTGGGCGGGGACTAGCGGCAGATACGCAGTATTTT. Its protein product is CASSQVGRGLAADTQYF. This sequence joins TRBV4-1 and TRBJ2-3, with 11 bases fitting TRBD2. Germline CDR1 reads MGHRA; CDR2 reads YSYEKL. This CDR3 comprises 17 residues. V trimming: 1 base; J trimming: 4 bases; junction bases outside the gene matches: 7.

The chain employs TRBV2 and TRBJ2-7; D not certain. V lost 3 bases to trimming and J lost 4 bases, with 13 bases between them. This CDR3 contains 14 residues. Germline assignment: CDR1 SNHLY and CDR2 FYNNEI. The CDR3 DNA follows: TGTGCCAGCAGTGATTCTGGCATTCAGTACGAGCAGTACTTC. Its protein is CASSDSGIQYEQYF.